A single sample gave rise to the 24 T cell receptor beta chains below, sequenced in a study of regulatory T cells in long-lasting Graves disease (dated by TCRdb to the early 2020s). Receptor libraries were prepared by multiplex PCR. The sample was run on an Illumina HiSeq 4000. CDR3 regions were amplified by Arm-PCR with iRepertoire HTBI primers to construct TCR beta libraries. TCRdb trimmed the raw reads at Q25, called clones with MiXCR and kept productive beta chains. Under each unique CDR3 protein, matching rows form one entry showing the most common genes and DNA. Counted in this sample were roughly 530,000 distinct CDR3 sequences; roughly a sixth of them appeared once. The leading ten clones occupy around 25% of the sample. Per the publication, the time point label means: newly diagnosed GD, antithyroid drugs for less than 3 months. For both TCR sequencing and RNA sequencing, RNA was extracted from PBMCs using TRIzol.

This same sample was also taken into another study, of T cells in Graves' hyperthyroidism and ophthalmopathy.

The sequenced sample was peripheral blood mononuclear cells (PBMCs), obtained at new diagnosis, from a patient treated with antithyroid drugs. The receptors originated from a woman aged 35-65 years with Graves disease. Donor details come from another sample of the same person, matched by shared clones.

This clonotype was observed many times. V and J are TRBV5-4 and TRBJ2-3; TRBD1 aligns across 8 bases. Germline V gene sequence: CDR1 SGHNT, CDR2 YYREEE (reference sequence). The ends lost 0 bases at V and 2 bases at J; junction bases unmatched: 2. The CDR3 spans 15 residues. CDR3 nucleotides: TGTGCCAGCAGCTTGGGACAGGGGCACACAGATACGCAGTATTTT. It translates to CASSLGQGHTDTQYF.

In its sample, this clonotype was seen many times. The J gene is TRBJ2-1, the V gene TRBV2; maybe TRBD2 (6 bases). This CDR3 has 14 amino acids. V shed 6 bases and J shed 5 bases, with 14 bases lying between them. Germline assignment: CDR1 SNHLY and CDR2 FYNNEI. The CDR3, as DNA: TGTGCCAGCAGCGCGACTAGTGGGAACAATGAGCAGTTCTTC. Its translation: CASSATSGNNEQFF. The whole variable domain, filled in from reference TRBV2 and TRBJ2-1, reads EPEVTQTPSHQVTQMGQEVILRCVPISNHLYFYWYRQILGQKVEFLVSFYNNEISEKSEIFDDQFSVERPDGSNFTLKIRSTKLEDSAMYFCASSATSGNNEQFFGPGTRLTVL.

This clonotype was seen repeatedly, ten times or more. The rearrangement uses TRBV11-2 and TRBJ1-6; 7 bases align to TRBD1. In germline, CDR1 is SGHAT, CDR2 FQNNGV. Trimming took 5 bases from V and 13 from J; bases not matched to a gene: 5. This CDR3 spans 12 amino acids. CDR3 protein: CASSQRDSPLHF. The CDR3, as DNA: TGTGCCAGCAGCCAACGGGACAGTCCCCTCCACTTT.

This rearrangement joins TRBV19 to TRBJ1-5; TRBD1 might be the D (5 bases). V was cut by 6 bases and J by 6 bases, with 18 bases left in between. Germline-derived CDR1 and CDR2 are LNHDA and SQIVND (reference sequence). CDR3 length: 15 residues. The CDR3 sequence is CASSKWQAGGQPQHF. DNA for the CDR3: TGTGCCAGTAGCAAGTGGCAGGCTGGGGGTCAGCCCCAGCATTTT.

This clonotype was seen ten or more times. The chain links TRBV20-1 to TRBJ2-5; D not resolved. The V end lost 6 bases, the J end lost 5 bases, and 13 bases lay between the germline ends. This CDR3 spans 12 amino acids. Germline CDR1 is DFQATT and CDR2 is SNEGSKA (reference sequence). The CDR3 coding sequence is TGCAGTGCCCTCCCCGGCGAGGAGACCCAGTACTTC. As protein: CSALPGEETQYF.

This chain joins TRBV20-1 and TRBJ1-2; tentatively, D is TRBD1 (6 bases). V was clipped by 2 bases and J by 1 base, with 14 bases between them. Germline-derived CDR1 and CDR2 are DFQATT and SNEGSKA (reference sequence). The CDR3 is 15 amino acids. Here the CDR3 reads CSARSTGRVNYGYTF. For the CDR3, the DNA is TGCAGTGCTAGATCCACAGGGAGGGTTAACTATGGCTACACCTTC.

The sample holds many counts of this clonotype. This sequence joins TRBV3-1 and TRBJ2-7; a weak D match, TRBD1 (6 bases). Germline V gives CDR1 LGHDT, CDR2 YNNKEL (reference sequence). CDR3 size: 14 residues. V lost 5 bases and J 1 base, leaving 12 bases between the germline ends. CDR3 loop: CASSVQGASYEQYF. As DNA, the CDR3 is TGTGCCAGCAGCGTACAGGGCGCTTCCTACGAGCAGTACTTC.

This clonotype has more than one count but fewer than ten. The chain links TRBV3-1 to TRBJ1-4; TRBD1 aligns across 10 bases. The junction had 9 bases not matched to a gene; V was cut back by 4 bases and J by 7 bases. The CDR3 extends over 16 amino acids. Germline V lookup: CDR1 LGHDT, CDR2 YNNKEL (reference sequence). CDR3 protein: CASSPLGDRGTEKLFF. The CDR3 DNA follows: TGTGCCAGCAGCCCCCTAGGGGACAGGGGTACTGAAAAACTGTTTTTT.

In regard to this clonotype: The junction departs from germline at one end; a sequencing error may be responsible. V gene TRBV18 combines with J gene TRBJ1-1; D possibly corresponds to TRBD1 (6 bases). From germline, CDR1 is KGHSH and CDR2 LQKENI. This CDR3 is built from 14 residues. DNA for the CDR3: TGTTCCAGCTCGGCCCAGGGGAGGGACACTGAAGCTTTCTTT. Encoded protein: CSSSAQGRDTEAFF.

This clonotype was recorded a few times. The rearrangement links TRBV2 to TRBJ2-2, with a tentative D call TRBD2 (6 bases). Trimming took 7 bases from V and 6 from J, leaving 12 bases between them. Germline CDR1 and CDR2: SNHLY and FYNNEI. This CDR3 spans 13 amino acids. The CDR3, as DNA: TGTGCCAGCAAAGGCAGGGAGGCCGGGGAGCTGTTTTTT. Its translation: CASKGREAGELFF.

This clonotype was seen a few times. The chain has TRBV9 and TRBJ1-1; maybe TRBD1 (5 bases). This CDR3 is built from 14 residues. Trimming removed 4 bases at V and 3 bases at J, with 13 bases between. Germline V gives CDR1 SGDLS, CDR2 YYNGEE. The CDR3 nucleotides read TGTGCCAGCAGCCGGGACGGAAGGGACACTGAAGCTTTCTTT. Translated: CASSRDGRDTEAFF.

The sample holds a few counts of this clonotype. The junction departs from the called germline gene at one end, perhaps through a read error. This chain links TRBV20-1 with TRBJ1-3; D is unclear. CDR3 size: 14 residues. Germline-derived CDR1 and CDR2 are DFQATT and SNEGSKA (reference sequence). CDR3 DNA sequence: TGCAGTGCTGGTTCTGGACCTGCTGGAAGCACCATATATTTT. It encodes CSAGSGPAGSTIYF.

The chain links TRBV3-1 to TRBJ2-3; D is perhaps TRBD1 or TRBD2 (5 bases each). V dropped 0 bases and J dropped 8 bases, with 9 bases sitting between them. The CDR3 is 13 residues long. The germline gives CDR1 LGHDT, CDR2 YNNKEL (reference sequence). CDR3 region: CASSQDVGGTQYF. CDR3 bases: TGTGCCAGCAGCCAAGATGTTGGGGGTACGCAGTATTTT.

This clonotype was recorded a few times. The V gene is TRBV3-1, the J gene TRBJ1-3; D unclear. The CDR3 has 16 amino acids. Germline values: CDR1 LGHDT, CDR2 YNNKEL (reference sequence). Trimming shortened V by 2 bases and J by 4 bases, and 15 bases separated the two germline ends. The CDR3 protein is CASSQFELAIGNTIYF. The CDR3 nucleotides are TGTGCCAGCAGCCAATTTGAGCTGGCAATCGGAAACACCATATATTTT.

This clonotype has ten or more counts. The chain combines TRBV11-2 with TRBJ2-7; possible D gene TRBD2, 7 bases. The CDR3 sequence is 14 residues long. The germline CDR1 and CDR2 sequences are SGHAT and FQNNGV. V was cut by 5 bases and J by 5 bases, with 16 bases left in between. CDR3 amino acids: CASSPWGGADEQYF. The CDR3 nucleotides are TGTGCCAGCAGCCCCTGGGGGGGGGCGGACGAGCAGTACTTC.

This clonotype was counted between two and nine times. The J gene is TRBJ1-5, the V gene TRBV6-1; tentatively, D is TRBD1 (6 bases). The length of the CDR3 is 14 residues. Per the germline V gene, CDR1 is MNHNS and CDR2 is SASEGT. V was shortened by 6 bases and J by 4 bases, with 13 bases between the two germline ends. This CDR3 is CASRPPGQNQPQHF. Here the CDR3 DNA reads TGTGCCAGCAGGCCCCCGGGACAAAATCAGCCCCAGCATTTT.

This clonotype appeared many times. The chain combines TRBV6-1 with TRBJ1-5; weak D call: TRBD1 (6 bases). Germline values: CDR1 MNHNS, CDR2 SASEGT. Trimming took 7 bases from V and 4 from J, leaving 11 bases between them. The CDR3 is 13 residues long. CDR3 loop: CASTQQGNQPQHF. The CDR3 nucleotides read TGTGCCAGCACTCAACAGGGAAATCAGCCCCAGCATTTT.

In its sample, this clonotype was seen a few times. The J gene is TRBJ1-2, the V gene TRBV25-1; perhaps TRBD1 as D (5 bases). This CDR3 is 13 amino acids long. CDR1 is MGHDK and CDR2 is SYGVNS in the germline V gene. V lost 0 bases and J 8 bases, leaving 10 bases between the germline ends. The CDR3 DNA sequence: TGTGCCAGCAGTGAATATAGGGGAAGCGGCTACACCTTC. As protein: CASSEYRGSGYTF.

The DNA of the CDR3 is TGCGCCAGCAGCTACGACGTGCCGGGTTCTAACACTGAAGCTTTCTTT. This encodes CASSYDVPGSNTEAFF. This chain joins TRBV5-1 and TRBJ1-1; no definite D call. The CDR3 loop spans 16 amino acids. CDR1 is SGHRS and CDR2 is YFSETQ in the germline V gene. With 3 bases removed from V and 2 bases from J, the gap between germline ends came to 17 bases.

The chain combines TRBV27 with TRBJ1-4, with D perhaps matching TRBD1 (5 bases). CDR3 length: 12 residues. V lost 2 bases and J 10 bases, leaving 8 bases between the germline ends. Germline V lookup: CDR1 MNHEY, CDR2 SMNVEV (reference sequence). The CDR3 nucleotides are TGTGCCAGCAGTTTAGTGGGGGGAAAACTGTTTTTT. Translating gives CASSLVGGKLFF.

This clonotype occurred many times. J is TRBJ2-5 and V is TRBV12-3 or TRBV12-4; 10 bases are shared with TRBD2. This CDR3 is 18 amino acids long. With 7 bases clipped from V and 0 bases from J, the junction kept 14 bases outside the gene matches. The CDR3 protein is CASTTRASGGLHQETQYF. The CDR3 DNA reads TGTGCCAGCACAACACGGGCTAGCGGGGGACTCCACCAAGAGACCCAGTACTTC.

This clonotype was found many times. This chain connects TRBV2 to TRBJ1-1; D is unclear. CDR1 is SNHLY, CDR2 FYNNEI, per germline. The CDR3 runs 13 residues. V was clipped by 6 bases and J by 3 bases, with 11 bases between them. The CDR3 protein is CASSIGVDTEAFF. The DNA for the CDR3 is TGTGCCAGCAGCATAGGAGTGGACACTGAAGCTTTCTTT.

This clonotype was picked up a small number of times. This chain links TRBV6-5 with TRBJ1-2; D gene ambiguous. V was clipped by 0 bases and J by 4 bases, with 9 bases between them. Germline V CDR1 and CDR2: MNHEY, SVGAGI. This CDR3 region has 14 residues. CDR3 DNA: TGTGCCAGCAGTTACTCTGGGGTGGGCTATGGCTACACCTTC. Translated, it gives CASSYSGVGYGYTF.

This clonotype was counted only a few times. The V call is TRBV5-1, the J call TRBJ1-4; D remains ambiguous. The CDR3 runs 14 residues. V lost 0 bases and J 7 bases, leaving 10 bases between the germline ends. CDR1 is SGHRS and CDR2 is YFSETQ in the germline V gene. CDR3 sequence (DNA): TGCGCCAGCAGCTTGGATACCGGGTTTGAAAAACTGTTTTTT. Its translation: CASSLDTGFEKLFF. The whole variable domain, filled in from reference TRBV5-1 and TRBJ1-4, reads KAGVTQTPRYLIKTRGQQVTLSCSPISGHRSVSWYQQTPGQGLQFLFEYFSETQRNKGNFPGRFSGRQFSNSRSEMNVSTLELGDSALYLCASSLDTGFEKLFFGSGTQLSVL.